The 32 T cell receptor beta chains below were found in one sample sequenced in a study of T cells after yellow fever vaccination. TCRdb reprocessed the 5' RACE reads with MiXCR, giving one entry per CDR3 protein. The sample contains 550,000 or so distinct CDR3 sequences, 15% to 20% of which appear only once. The sample in question was PBMCs, obtained 15 days after the yellow fever booster vaccination. The receptors derive from a man aged 25-45 years who received the YFV17D yellow fever vaccine.

This clonotype was detected only a few times. The chain has TRBV28 and TRBJ1-5; D is uncertain. CDR1 and CDR2 (germline): MDHEN, SYDVKM. Trimming took off 5 bases at V and 3 bases at J, with 5 bases between the two ends. This CDR3 has 12 residues. CDR3 residues: CASSVLNQPQHF. In DNA form, the CDR3 reads TGTGCCAGCAGTGTCCTCAATCAGCCCCAGCATTTT.

There are a few counts of this clonotype. This chain uses TRBV9 with TRBJ2-1; tentatively, D is TRBD2 (5 bases). This CDR3 has 17 residues. Germline CDR1 reads SGDLS; CDR2 reads YYNGEE. V lost 0 bases to trimming and J lost 8 bases, with 21 bases between them. Written as DNA, the CDR3 is TGTGCCAGCAGCGTAGTAGCTGGACTTGGCGTTGGGCATGAGCAGTTCTTC. It is translated as CASSVVAGLGVGHEQFF.

This clonotype was seen only a few times. CDR3 protein: CSAIGTSGRESDNEQFF. The CDR3 DNA follows: TGCAGTGCTATAGGGACTAGCGGGAGGGAAAGTGACAATGAGCAGTTCTTC. This chain uses TRBV20-1 with TRBJ2-1, with 16 bases fitting TRBD2. V was clipped by 4 bases and J by 5 bases; unmatched bases: 8. This CDR3 comprises 17 residues. Germline V gene data show CDR1 as DFQATT and CDR2 as SNEGSKA (reference sequence).

The gene calls are TRBV24-1 and TRBJ1-2; 12 positions match TRBD1. This CDR3 region has 14 residues. After removal of 7 bases from V and 8 bases from J, the junction contained 7 bases not matched to a gene. Germline-derived CDR1 and CDR2 are KGHDR and SFDVKD. The CDR3 reads CATRGTGGVEGYTF. CDR3 DNA: TGTGCCACCAGGGGGACAGGGGGCGTCGAAGGCTACACCTTC.

This rearrangement joins TRBV7-3 to TRBJ2-3, with D maybe TRBD2 (5 bases). CDR3 size: 14 residues. Trimming removed 5 bases at V and 4 bases at J, with 13 bases between. Germline V lookup: CDR1 SGHTA, CDR2 FQGTGA. The CDR3, as DNA: TGTGCCAGCAGCATGAGGGCCAGTTCAGATACGCAGTATTTT. It specifies CASSMRASSDTQYF.

A few counts support this clonotype. The rearrangement joins TRBV18 to TRBJ2-7; D might be TRBD2 (5 bases). Looked up from germline, CDR1 is KGHSH and CDR2 is LQKENI. V was cut by 5 bases and J by 1 base, with 12 bases left in between. The CDR3 length is 14 residues. The CDR3 reads CASSASRGSYEQYF. CDR3 bases: TGTGCCAGCTCAGCGTCTAGAGGGTCCTACGAGCAGTACTTC.

This clonotype has only a few counts. The chain employs TRBV10-3 and TRBJ2-3; 10 bases line up with TRBD2. V trimming: 6 bases; J trimming: 6 bases; junction bases outside the gene matches: 6. Per the germline V gene, CDR1 is ENHRY and CDR2 is SYGVKD. CDR3 length: 14 residues. CDR3 loop: CAIRELAGSDTQYF. CDR3 in DNA: TGTGCCATCAGGGAACTAGCGGGGAGTGATACGCAGTATTTT.

This clonotype was recorded a few times. The chain is built from TRBV20-1 and TRBJ2-1, with D unresolved. CDR1 and CDR2 from the germline V gene are DFQATT and SNEGSKA (reference sequence). The germline V and J ends were trimmed by 5 bases and 5 bases, with 16 bases remaining between them. CDR3 length: 14 residues. The CDR3 bases are TGCAGTGCTTACGACTCAAAGGGAAACAATGAGCAGTTCTTC. The encoded protein is CSAYDSKGNNEQFF.

This clonotype was observed a handful of times. The chain carries TRBV7-9 and TRBJ2-7, with 7 bases lining up with TRBD1. Germline CDR1 and CDR2: SEHNR and FQNEAQ (reference sequence). J lost 2 bases, V lost 8 bases, and 15 bases had no gene match. The CDR3 extends over 16 amino acids. The CDR3 here is CASSSPGDRATYEQYF. DNA of the CDR3: TGTGCCAGCTCATCCCCAGGGGACAGAGCAACCTACGAGCAGTACTTC.

The rearrangement uses TRBV11-2 and TRBJ2-6, with a possible D match to TRBD2 (6 bases). The CDR3 extends over 15 amino acids. Trimming removed 5 bases from V and 1 base from J, with 9 bases in between. From germline, CDR1 is SGHAT and CDR2 FQNNGV. The CDR3 sequence is CASSPGTSGANVLTF. The CDR3 DNA is TGTGCCAGCAGCCCAGGGACTTCTGGGGCCAACGTCCTGACTTTC.

This clonotype was found a few times. The CDR3 reads CASSLVFGTFSYEQYF. CDR3 DNA sequence: TGTGCCAGCAGCTTAGTTTTCGGGACATTCTCCTACGAGCAGTACTTC. This chain uses TRBV7-2 with TRBJ2-7; possible D gene TRBD1, 6 bases. Trimming left V 1 base short and J 0 bases short, with 13 bases between. The CDR3 has 16 amino acids. Per germline, CDR1 SGHTA and CDR2 FQGNSA.

The rearrangement links TRBV7-8 to TRBJ2-7, with D perhaps TRBD1 (7 bases). The V end lost 5 bases, the J end lost 3 bases, and 17 bases lay between the germline ends. CDR1 SGHVS and CDR2 FQNEAQ come from the germline V gene. This CDR3 has 15 amino acids. As DNA, the CDR3 is TGTGCCAGCAGCGTTGGAGGGGGCCTGCTCTACGAGCAGTACTTC. It codes for CASSVGGGLLYEQYF.

V usage is TRBV14 and J usage is TRBJ2-1, with 13 nucleotides matching TRBD2. Germline V CDR1 and CDR2: SGHDN, FVKESK. The V and J ends lost 5 bases and 7 bases, in that order; junction bases with no gene match: 5. CDR3 length equals 15 residues. CDR3 nucleotide sequence: TGTGCCAGCAGCACCCGGACTAGCGGGAGTAATGAGCAGTTCTTC. Amino acids: CASSTRTSGSNEQFF.

The V gene is TRBV4-3, the J gene TRBJ1-4, with TRBD1 matching 7 bases. This CDR3 has 12 residues. Per the germline V gene, CDR1 is LGHNA and CDR2 is YSLEER. V shed 1 base and J 12 bases; nucleotides not matched to a gene: 2. This CDR3 reads CASSQAGTELFF. The CDR3 coding sequence is TGCGCCAGCAGCCAAGCCGGGACAGAACTGTTTTTT.

The CDR3 nucleotides read TGTGCCAGCAGTTACTCCACAGGCACTGAAGCTTTCTTT. Its translation: CASSYSTGTEAFF. The chain couples TRBV6-2 or TRBV6-3 to TRBJ1-1, with a tentative D call TRBD1 (5 bases). From germline, CDR1 is MNHEY and CDR2 SVGEGT. The CDR3 length is 13 residues. The V end was cut by 0 bases, the J end by 4 bases, with 6 bases between.

The table lists this clonotype with a count of one. The chain uses TRBV5-1 and TRBJ2-7, with D perhaps TRBD2 (5 bases). With 2 bases removed from V and 0 bases from J, the gap between germline ends came to 12 bases. Germline CDR1 is SGHRS and CDR2 is YFSETQ. This CDR3 region has 15 residues. The CDR3 loop reads CASSLVATSSYEQYF. The DNA of the CDR3 is TGCGCCAGCAGCTTAGTAGCTACTAGCTCCTACGAGCAGTACTTC.

This clonotype has a handful of counts. The J gene is TRBJ2-3, the V gene TRBV11-2, with TRBD1 matching 7 bases. Trimming removed 5 bases from V and 4 bases from J; junction bases left unmatched: 9. This CDR3 is built from 15 residues. Germline-derived CDR1 and CDR2 are SGHAT and FQNNGV. The DNA of the CDR3 is TGTGCCAGCAGCCCCCGACGGACAGGCGCAGATACGCAGTATTTT. This translates into CASSPRRTGADTQYF.

The chain combines TRBV6-5 with TRBJ2-7; a weak D match, TRBD1 (6 bases). CDR3 length equals 17 residues. With 2 bases removed from V and 0 bases from J, the gap between germline ends came to 17 bases. Germline V gene lookup returns CDR1 MNHEY and CDR2 SVGAGI. The CDR3 DNA reads TGTGCCAGCAGTTACACCCGAGGAGACAGGAGCTCCTACGAGCAGTACTTC. It translates to CASSYTRGDRSSYEQYF.

Points on this clonotype: Sequence at one end of the junction differs from germline and may be a read error. V usage is TRBV20-1 and J usage is TRBJ2-7; TRBD2 matches at 9 bases. This CDR3 is built from 16 residues. Germline V gives CDR1 DFQATT, CDR2 SNEGSKA (reference sequence). The CDR3 DNA sequence: TGCTGTGCTAGAGATGCGGGAGGGCCCCCCTCCTACGAGCAGTACTTC. Translating gives CCARDAGGPPSYEQYF.

This clonotype turned up a few times. This sequence joins TRBV7-6 and TRBJ2-5; D perhaps matches TRBD2 (5 bases). The CDR3 is made up of 14 amino acids. Germline V lookup: CDR1 SGHVS, CDR2 FNYEAQ. Trimming removed 7 bases from V and 5 bases from J, with 17 bases in between. The chain's CDR3 is CASTLGGSGETQYF. The CDR3 nucleotides read TGTGCCAGCACCCTAGGAGGATCTGGGGAGACCCAGTACTTC.

In DNA form, the CDR3 reads TGTGCCAGCAGCCAACTGGGGGCGGGTTACGAGCAGTACTTC. Translated: CASSQLGAGYEQYF. The chain combines TRBV3-1 with TRBJ2-7, with TRBD1 as a possible D gene (6 bases). With 2 bases removed from V and 4 bases from J, the gap between germline ends came to 12 bases. Germline CDR1 and CDR2: LGHDT and YNNKEL (reference sequence). The CDR3 covers 14 residues.

This clonotype has at least ten counts. The chain combines TRBV5-1 with TRBJ2-7; D ambiguous. Trimming left V 2 bases short and J 1 base short, with 7 bases between. The germline V gene has CDR1 SGHRS and CDR2 YFSETQ. The CDR3 spans 13 residues. CDR3 sequence: CASSFTVSYEQYF. The CDR3 coding sequence is TGCGCCAGCAGCTTCACGGTTTCCTACGAGCAGTACTTC.

This clonotype was detected only a few times. J is TRBJ2-7 and V is TRBV6-6; no clear D gene. The CDR3 is 12 residues long. The V end was cut by 2 bases, the J end by 5 bases, with 7 bases between. In germline, CDR1 is MNHNY, CDR2 SVGAGI (reference sequence). The CDR3 bases are TGTGCCAGCAGTTACCTGAGTCACGAGCAGTACTTC. Translated, it gives CASSYLSHEQYF.

This clonotype was counted between two and nine times. Because the CDR3's place on the DNA is in doubt, the DNA is left out and the CDR3 is given as listed by TCRdb. The genes are TRBV7-5 and TRBJ2-3; the DNA was not compared with TRBD1, the D call given in the table. TRBV7-5 corresponds to a pseudogene. The CDR3 extends over 16 residues, inclusive of both ends. The chain's CDR3 is CISVPEALSFPGTQYF.

This clonotype has just a few counts. The chain has TRBV29-1 and TRBJ2-7; no clear D gene. V was pared by 1 base and J by 6 bases, with 7 bases between. The CDR3 sequence is 11 residues long. Germline assignment: CDR1 SQVTM and CDR2 ANQGSEA. CDR3 region: CSVEVQTEQYF. For the CDR3, the DNA is TGCAGCGTTGAAGTACAGACCGAGCAGTACTTC.

The chain links TRBV3-1 to TRBJ2-2; no definite D call. This CDR3 region has 14 residues. Germline V gene sequence: CDR1 LGHDT, CDR2 YNNKEL (reference sequence). The V end lost 1 base, the J end lost 9 bases, and 12 bases lay between the germline ends. CDR3 bases: TGTGCCAGCAGCCAAGTATCCACGACCCGGGAGCTGTTTTTT. Its translation: CASSQVSTTRELFF.

V is TRBV7-2 and J is TRBJ2-4, with no clear D. Germline-derived CDR1 and CDR2 are SGHTA and FQGNSA. The CDR3 loop spans 14 amino acids. Trimming shortened V by 1 base and J by 4 bases, and 8 bases separated the two germline ends. CDR3 in amino acids: CASSLEERKNIQYF. CDR3 sequence (DNA): TGTGCCAGCAGCTTAGAGGAGAGGAAAAACATTCAGTACTTC.

The rearrangement joins TRBV9 to TRBJ2-1; TRBD1 agrees at 7 bases. CDR1 SGDLS and CDR2 YYNGEE come from the germline V gene. The CDR3 spans 14 residues. Trimming removed 0 bases from V and 6 bases from J; junction bases left unmatched: 3. CDR3 in DNA: TGTGCCAGCAGCGTAGGGGGGACAGCCAATGAGCAGTTCTTC. It specifies CASSVGGTANEQFF. The full variable domain, in which reference TRBV9 and TRBJ2-1 provide the parts outside the CDR3, is DSGVTQTPKHLITATGQRVTLRCSPRSGDLSVYWYQQSLDQGLQFLIQYYNGEERAKGNILERFSAQQFPDLHSELNLSSLELGDSALYFCASSVGGTANEQFFGPGTRLTVL.

V usage is TRBV20-1 and J usage is TRBJ2-5; D may be TRBD2 (6 bases). The germline V gene encodes CDR1 DFQATT and CDR2 SNEGSKA (reference sequence). Trimming stripped 3 bases from V and 4 bases from J, with 12 bases between. CDR3 length: 13 residues. CDR3 residues: CSASGSLRETQYF. CDR3 sequence (DNA): TGCAGTGCTAGCGGGAGTCTCAGAGAGACCCAGTACTTC.

This clonotype has only a few counts. This chain connects TRBV20-1 to TRBJ2-2; 11 bases align to TRBD2. The CDR3 runs to 15 residues. The germline V gene encodes CDR1 DFQATT and CDR2 SNEGSKA (reference sequence). Unmatched junction bases numbered 4, after V lost 4 bases and J lost 3 bases. The CDR3 region is CSATPGLADTGELFF. Written as DNA, the CDR3 is TGCAGTGCTACCCCGGGACTAGCGGACACCGGGGAGCTGTTTTTT.

V and J are TRBV4-2 and TRBJ2-7; tentative D call: TRBD2 (5 bases). V was pared by 0 bases and J by 2 bases, with 11 bases between. CDR1 LGHNA and CDR2 YNFKEQ come from the germline V gene. This CDR3 comprises 15 residues. The CDR3: CASSQEKSGPYEQYF. The CDR3 DNA follows: TGTGCCAGCAGCCAAGAAAAAAGCGGTCCCTACGAGCAGTACTTC.

This rearrangement joins TRBV7-9 to TRBJ2-5; 8 bases line up with TRBD2. The CDR3 has 16 amino acids. Germline lookup yields CDR1 SEHNR and CDR2 FQNEAQ (reference sequence). The junction had 11 bases not matched to a gene; V was cut back by 3 bases and J by 5 bases. The DNA of the CDR3 is TGTGCCAGCAGCTTCCCCCTGGGACTAGATTTGGAGACCCAGTACTTC. The encoded protein is CASSFPLGLDLETQYF. Full variable domain (remainder filled in from reference TRBV7-9 and TRBJ2-5): DTGVSQNPRHKITKRGQNVTFRCDPISEHNRLYWYRQTLGQGPEFLTYFQNEAQLEKSRLLSDRFSAERPKGSFSTLEIQRTEQGDSAMYLCASSFPLGLDLETQYFGPGTRLLVL.